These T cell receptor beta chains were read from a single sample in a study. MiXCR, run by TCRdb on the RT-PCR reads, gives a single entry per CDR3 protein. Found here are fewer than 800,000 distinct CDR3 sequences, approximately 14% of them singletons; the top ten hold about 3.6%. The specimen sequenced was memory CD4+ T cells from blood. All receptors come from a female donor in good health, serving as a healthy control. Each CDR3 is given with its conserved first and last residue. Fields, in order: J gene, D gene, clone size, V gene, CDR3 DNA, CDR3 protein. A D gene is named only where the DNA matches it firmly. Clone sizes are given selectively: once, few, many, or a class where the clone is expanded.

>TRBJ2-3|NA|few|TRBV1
TGCACCAGCAGCCAGCAGTATTTT
CTSSQQYF
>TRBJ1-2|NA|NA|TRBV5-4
TGTGCCAGCAGCCAGGCGCAGAGGCATGGCTACACCTTC
CASSQAQRHGYTF
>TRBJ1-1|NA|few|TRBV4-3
TGCGCCAGCAGCCACATTCAGGGAACTGAAGCTTTCTTT
CASSHIQGTEAFF
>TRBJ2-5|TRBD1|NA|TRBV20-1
TGCAGTGCTAGATCCCCGGGACAGGGTTCTTATCGGCTGTCGGAGACCCAGTACTTC
CSARSPGQGSYRLSETQYF
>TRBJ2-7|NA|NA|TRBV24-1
TGTGCCACCAGTGTTGCCGGTACCTACGAGCAGTACTTC
CATSVAGTYEQYF
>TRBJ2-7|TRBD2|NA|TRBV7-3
TGTGCCAGCAGTTTGGGGTTGGCTAGCGGGACTTACGAGCAGTACTTC
CASSLGLASGTYEQYF
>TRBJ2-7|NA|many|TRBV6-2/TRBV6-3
TGTGCCAGCGGAGGGGAAAGATACGAGCAGTACTTC
CASGGERYEQYF
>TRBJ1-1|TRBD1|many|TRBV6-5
TGTGCCAGCAGTTACTCAAAGGGGGCGATAACTGAAGCTTTCTTT
CASSYSKGAITEAFF
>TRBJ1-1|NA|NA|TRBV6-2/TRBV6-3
TGTGCCAGCAGCCCGTGGGGAGGGACTGAAGCTTTCTTT
CASSPWGGTEAFF
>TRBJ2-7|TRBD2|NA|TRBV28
TGTGCCAGCAGTTCCGGACTAGCGGGAGGGCCGGGCGAGCAGTACTTC
CASSSGLAGGPGEQYF
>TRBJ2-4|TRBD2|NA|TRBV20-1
TGCAGTGCTAGTTCCCTAGCGGAAAACATTCAGTACTTC
CSASSLAENIQYF
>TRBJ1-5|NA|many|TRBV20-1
TGCAGTGCTAGAGAGGACAACAATCAGCCCCAGCATTTT
CSAREDNNQPQHF
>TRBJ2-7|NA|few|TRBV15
TGTGCCACCAGCAGAGATAGAGGTTGGAGCTCCTACGAGCAGTACTTC
CATSRDRGWSSYEQYF
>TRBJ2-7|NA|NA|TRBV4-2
TGTGCCAGCAGCCAAGATACCCACGAGCAGTACTTC
CASSQDTHEQYF
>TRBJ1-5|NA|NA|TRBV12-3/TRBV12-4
TGTGCCAGCAGGAGTACAGGGCCCAATCAGCCCCAGCATTTT
CASRSTGPNQPQHF
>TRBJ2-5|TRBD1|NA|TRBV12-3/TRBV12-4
TGTGCCAGCAGTTTAGCGCTGGGGGGACAGGGGTCGACCCAGTACTTC
CASSLALGGQGSTQYF
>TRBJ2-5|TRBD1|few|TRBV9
TGTGCCAGCAGCGTTCGGGACAGGCCAGAGACCCAGTACTTC
CASSVRDRPETQYF
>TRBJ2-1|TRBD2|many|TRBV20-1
TGCAGTGCTATGGCGAGCGGGGGAGGGAGTTGGCAGTTCTTC
CSAMASGGGSWQFF
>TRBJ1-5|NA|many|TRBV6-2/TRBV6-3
TGTGCCAGCAGTCCAAGTGGGACTTCCGGAGGGTATCAGCCCCAGCATTTT
CASSPSGTSGGYQPQHF
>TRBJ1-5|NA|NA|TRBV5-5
TGTGCCAGCAGCTTGGACAGTTTCTATCAGCCCCAGCATTTT
CASSLDSFYQPQHF
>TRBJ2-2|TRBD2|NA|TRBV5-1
TGCGCCAGCAGCCTTCCTAGCGGAAGCACCGGGGAGCTGTTTTTT
CASSLPSGSTGELFF
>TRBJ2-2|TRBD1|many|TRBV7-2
TGTGCCAGCAGAAGGGACAGGCAGAACACCGGGGAGCTGTTTTTT
CASRRDRQNTGELFF
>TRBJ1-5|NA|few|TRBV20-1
TGCAGTGCTAGAATCTTCCAGGGACGCCAGCCCCAGCATTTT
CSARIFQGRQPQHF